This paragraph reports one T cell receptor beta chain. The target antigen is unknown. This sample is part of a study of human T cells and chemical hapten exposure. At the level of the study: There were per-sample TCR yield variations, arising mainly from small pooled library volume differences. Findings of the study overall: Once DPC sensitization occurred, TCRs above 1 in 1000 frequency showed no change.

The library tagged each cDNA molecule with unique molecular identifiers. Per the original data handling: Samples held a median of 95,638 TCRs, range 23,224–690,600. TCRdb re-called the RACE reads through MiXCR, storing one row per CDR3 protein. None of the V and J calls come from the authors' own analysis; TCRdb made them. The data contain around 65,000 distinct CDR3 sequences, about 5.7% of them singletons. Noted time point: healthy volunteer bleed at 6 weeks. Total RNA came from unfractionated whole blood. Trimming shortened V by 6 bases and J by 7 bases, and 18 bases separated the two germline ends. Germline V CDR1 and CDR2: SNHLY, FYNNEI. The CDR3 has 14 residues.

V usage is TRBV2 and J usage is TRBJ1-2, with D perhaps TRBD1 (6 bases). The clonotype originates from a female donor in good health. Some clones in this sample may be carry-over from other donors' samples. Sequences were obtained from whole blood. In nucleotides, the CDR3 is TGTGCCAGCAGGGTCCAGGGGACCCCTCTTGGCTACACCTTC. Encoded protein: CASRVQGTPLGYTF.